Given below is one TCR beta chain in context. Its antigen is as yet unknown. This nonspecific control used anti-CD3/anti-CD28 bead stimulation of CD4+ T cells. Responding CD4+ T cells were sorted by upregulation of both CD40 ligand and CD69. This specimen comes from a study of persistence of HIV-infected CD4 T cells. Study-wide results and limits: TCR oligoclonality correlated with proviral oligoclonality in the same sorted populations. CMV- and Gag-responding cells had lower TCRbeta richness than CD3/CD28-responding cells. The rare CMV-responding cells with HIV-1 proviruses were not separately TCR-sequenced. Degenerate expanded CDR3beta sequences were enriched among CMV- and Gag-responding cells.

V was trimmed by 0 bases and J by 0 bases, leaving 7 bases between them. Per germline, CDR1 LGHDT and CDR2 YNNKEL (reference sequence). The CDR3 is 15 amino acids. The libraries were made with immunoSEQ version 4 in survey mode. TCRdb's copy holds only in-frame clones and misses some; the assay was immunoSEQ multiplex PCR. Of some 40,000 clones in the sample, more than 85% are singletons; the top ten hold 1.8%. This sample comprised CD4+ T cells sorted from PBMCs after 18-hour stimulation, obtained from a patient who received antiretroviral therapy. The chain carries TRBV3-1 (or the pseudogene TRBV3-2) and TRBJ2-3, with D unresolved. The receptor's source is an adult man with HIV who was CMV-seropositive. The DNA for the CDR3 is TGTGCCAGCAGCCAAGATCTGGCTAGCACAGATACGCAGTATTTT. This encodes CASSQDLASTDTQYF.